A selection of T cell receptor beta chains follows, all from one sample in a study of T cell repertoires in cytomegalovirus infection. TCRdb re-analysed the reads in MiXCR, keeping a single row per CDR3 protein. This table holds a few hundred thousand distinct CDR3 sequences, about 23% found once. The sample consisted of CD8+ T cells from PBMCs. Source of these receptors: a human donor in good health (CMV status not recorded). Some clones in this sample may be carry-over from other donors' samples. CDR3s include the opening cysteine and the closing phenylalanine or tryptophan. The D gene is left open where the match is weak. Clone size is stated in some rows and not others, as once, few, many or a class when expanded.

size: -; V: TRBV20-1; J: TRBJ1-1; D: -; CDR3: CSARQGYTEAFF; DNA: TGCAGTGCTAGACAGGGGTACACTGAAGCTTTCTTT
size: -; V: TRBV7-6; J: TRBJ2-3; D: -; CDR3: CASSLGPPGPSSYF; DNA: TGTGCCAGCAGCTTAGGACCCCCGGGTCCTAGCTCGTATTTT
size: few; V: TRBV2; J: TRBJ1-4; D: -; CDR3: CASSTTDSPHNEKLFF; DNA: TGTGCCAGCAGCACCACGGACAGTCCTCATAATGAAAAACTGTTTTTT
size: once; V: TRBV7-9; J: TRBJ1-4; D: -; CDR3: CASSGQIEKLFF; DNA: TGTGCCAGCAGCGGGCAGATTGAAAAACTGTTTTTT
size: few; V: TRBV2; J: TRBJ2-5; D: -; CDR3: CASNGFVRQETQYF; DNA: TGTGCCAGCAATGGCTTTGTGAGACAAGAGACCCAGTACTTC
size: few; V: TRBV12-3/TRBV12-4; J: TRBJ2-4; D: -; CDR3: CASSFGLGGSIQYF; DNA: TGTGCCAGCAGTTTCGGACTAGGGGGGAGCATTCAGTACTTC
size: -; V: TRBV4-1; J: TRBJ2-3; D: -; CDR3: CASSREVGDTQYF; DNA: TGCGCCAGCAGCCGGGAAGTAGGAGATACGCAGTATTTT
size: -; V: TRBV6-5; J: TRBJ2-1; D: -; CDR3: CASSYQPAVFNEQFF; DNA: TGTGCCAGCAGTTACCAGCCAGCAGTCTTCAATGAGCAGTTCTTC
size: -; V: TRBV12-3/TRBV12-4; J: TRBJ2-4; D: -; CDR3: CASSGTLKNIQYF; DNA: TGTGCCAGCAGTGGGACCCTCAAAAACATTCAGTACTTC
size: many; V: TRBV7-8; J: TRBJ2-1; D: -; CDR3: CASSFRGYNEQFF; DNA: TGTGCCAGCAGCTTCCGGGGGTACAATGAGCAGTTCTTC
size: -; V: TRBV29-1; J: TRBJ1-4; D: TRBD1; CDR3: CSVEAGQANEKLFF; DNA: TGCAGCGTTGAAGCGGGACAGGCTAATGAAAAACTGTTTTTT
size: few; V: TRBV12-5; J: TRBJ2-1; D: -; CDR3: CASGLGLDRKQFF; DNA: TGTGCTAGTGGTTTGGGGCTAGACAGAAAGCAGTTCTTC
size: many; V: TRBV7-2; J: TRBJ1-3; D: -; CDR3: CASSLVFDGGEGNTIYF; DNA: TGTGCCAGCAGCTTAGTTTTCGACGGAGGAGAAGGAAACACCATATATTTT
size: -; V: TRBV6-6; J: TRBJ1-1; D: -; CDR3: CASSSPDRGGPNTEAFF; DNA: TGTGCCAGCAGTTCTCCAGATCGAGGTGGGCCGAACACTGAAGCTTTCTTT
size: -; V: TRBV20-1; J: TRBJ2-7; D: -; CDR3: CSAQPRGPISYEQYF; DNA: TGCAGTGCCCAACCACGAGGCCCAATCTCCTACGAGCAGTACTTC
size: few; V: TRBV12-3/TRBV12-4; J: TRBJ2-3; D: -; CDR3: CASSLGYLISTDTQYF; DNA: TGTGCCAGCAGTTTAGGTTACCTTATTAGCACAGATACGCAGTATTTT
size: few; V: TRBV19; J: TRBJ2-7; D: TRBD2; CDR3: CASSIAGAYEQYF; DNA: TGTGCTAGTAGTATAGCGGGGGCCTACGAGCAGTACTTC
size: -; V: TRBV2; J: TRBJ2-7; D: -; CDR3: CASSDSGAQDEQYF; DNA: TGTGCCAGCAGTGACTCGGGGGCTCAGGACGAGCAGTACTTC
size: -; V: TRBV15; J: TRBJ2-1; D: TRBD2; CDR3: CATSRTSGGPPSTIEQFF; DNA: TGTGCCACCAGTCGGACCAGCGGGGGACCCCCGTCAACAATTGAGCAGTTCTTC
size: few; V: TRBV2; J: TRBJ1-1; D: -; CDR3: CASSPGGVNTEAFF; DNA: TGTGCCAGCAGCCCGGGGGGGGTCAACACTGAAGCTTTCTTT
size: -; V: TRBV2; J: TRBJ2-2; D: -; CDR3: CASNGETGELFF; DNA: TGTGCCAGCAATGGGGAGACCGGGGAGCTGTTTTTT
size: many; V: TRBV7-2; J: TRBJ2-7; D: -; CDR3: CASSLGPDEQYF; DNA: TGTGCCAGCAGCTTGGGCCCTGACGAGCAGTACTTC
size: -; V: TRBV9; J: TRBJ1-2; D: TRBD1; CDR3: CASSGTGGGYTF; DNA: TGTGCCAGCAGCGGGACAGGCGGTGGCTACACCTTC
size: many; V: TRBV7-2; J: TRBJ2-7; D: -; CDR3: CASSLVEAGLYEQYF; DNA: TGTGCCAGCAGCTTAGTTGAAGCCGGACTCTACGAGCAGTACTTC
size: few; V: TRBV14; J: TRBJ2-1; D: -; CDR3: CASSQDRIQFF; DNA: TGTGCCAGCAGCCAGGACCGGATCCAGTTCTTC
size: few; V: TRBV7-9; J: TRBJ2-7; D: TRBD1; CDR3: CASSLVAGQGSYEQYF; DNA: TGTGCCAGCAGCTTAGTGGCCGGACAGGGGTCCTACGAGCAGTACTTC
size: few; V: TRBV14; J: TRBJ2-7; D: -; CDR3: CASSQAGVNYEQYF; DNA: TGTGCCAGCAGCCAAGCAGGGGTTAACTACGAGCAGTACTTC
size: -; V: TRBV25-1; J: TRBJ2-5; D: TRBD1; CDR3: CASSEVGQRQETQYF; DNA: TGTGCCAGCAGTGAAGTGGGACAGAGACAAGAGACCCAGTACTTC
size: -; V: TRBV28; J: TRBJ1-3; D: -; CDR3: CASSIRFWGGGSGNTIYF; DNA: TGTGCCAGCAGTATAAGATTCTGGGGTGGAGGCTCTGGAAACACCATATATTTT
size: -; V: TRBV2; J: TRBJ2-1; D: TRBD2; CDR3: CASSEEEGGQHPSWTSGLPEQFF; DNA: TGTGCCAGCAGTGAGGAAGAGGGCGGACAGCATCCATCCTGGACTAGCGGCCTGCCTGAGCAGTTCTTC
size: -; V: TRBV5-4; J: TRBJ1-2; D: -; CDR3: CASSWMGLEGEHGYTF; DNA: TGTGCCAGCAGCTGGATGGGCCTTGAGGGGGAGCATGGCTACACCTTC
size: -; V: TRBV5-5; J: TRBJ1-2; D: -; CDR3: CASSLEWTYYGYTF; DNA: TGTGCCAGCAGCTTAGAGTGGACCTACTATGGCTACACCTTC
size: few; V: TRBV7-9; J: TRBJ2-7; D: -; CDR3: CASSSPGGENEQYF; DNA: TGTGCCAGCAGCTCCCCTGGAGGGGAGAACGAGCAGTACTTC
size: many; V: TRBV29-1; J: TRBJ1-2; D: TRBD1; CDR3: CSVGTGGGYGYTF; DNA: TGCAGCGTGGGGACAGGGGGCGGCTATGGCTACACCTTC
size: few; V: TRBV3-1; J: TRBJ2-5; D: TRBD1; CDR3: CASSQDLPGQGFGETQYF; DNA: TGTGCCAGCAGCCAAGATCTTCCAGGACAGGGATTTGGAGAGACCCAGTACTTC
size: few; V: TRBV28; J: TRBJ2-2; D: -; CDR3: CASSFGDSNTGELFF; DNA: TGTGCCAGCAGTTTTGGGGACTCGAACACCGGGGAGCTGTTTTTT
size: -; V: TRBV6-5; J: TRBJ2-3; D: TRBD1; CDR3: CASSYGTGDTDTQYF; DNA: TGTGCCAGCAGTTACGGGACAGGGGACACAGATACGCAGTATTTT
size: many; V: TRBV11-2; J: TRBJ1-1; D: -; CDR3: CASSLELNTEAFF; DNA: TGTGCCAGCAGCTTAGAGTTGAACACTGAAGCTTTCTTT
size: many; V: TRBV7-9; J: TRBJ1-2; D: -; CDR3: CASSLSGGLNYGYTF; DNA: TGTGCCAGCAGCTTATCCGGGGGCCTAAACTATGGCTACACCTTC
size: -; V: TRBV7-8; J: TRBJ2-2; D: -; CDR3: CASRPTAGPNTGELFF; DNA: TGTGCCAGCAGACCCACGGCGGGACCGAACACCGGGGAGCTGTTTTTT
size: -; V: TRBV29-1; J: TRBJ1-2; D: -; CDR3: CSVDARGNGYTF; DNA: TGCAGCGTTGATGCCAGGGGAAATGGCTACACCTTC
size: few; V: TRBV28; J: TRBJ1-3; D: TRBD1; CDR3: CASSLSLYRGPGNTIYF; DNA: TGTGCCAGCAGTTTATCCCTCTACAGGGGGCCTGGAAACACCATATATTTT
size: -; V: TRBV28; J: TRBJ2-7; D: -; CDR3: CASSYLSGDPYEQYF; DNA: TGTGCCAGCAGTTATCTCTCAGGGGACCCCTACGAGCAGTACTTC
size: many; V: TRBV7-9; J: TRBJ2-2; D: -; CDR3: CASLTGWNTGELFF; DNA: TGTGCCAGCTTGACAGGTTGGAACACCGGGGAGCTGTTTTTT
size: many; V: TRBV28; J: TRBJ1-5; D: -; CDR3: CASSLLGNSNQPQHF; DNA: TGTGCCAGCAGTTTATTGGGGAATAGCAATCAGCCCCAGCATTTT
size: few; V: TRBV28; J: TRBJ2-7; D: TRBD1; CDR3: CASSLFGTGNEQYF; DNA: TGTGCCAGCAGTTTATTCGGGACAGGGAACGAGCAGTACTTC
size: -; V: TRBV6-1; J: TRBJ2-2; D: -; CDR3: CACGVPGELFF; DNA: TGTGCCTGCGGGGTTCCCGGGGAGCTGTTTTTT
size: many; V: TRBV4-1; J: TRBJ1-2; D: -; CDR3: CASSQDQAGHYGYTF; DNA: TGCGCCAGCAGCCAAGATCAAGCAGGGCACTATGGCTACACCTTC
size: many; V: TRBV7-8; J: TRBJ1-1; D: -; CDR3: CASSPGAGTEAFF; DNA: TGTGCCAGCAGCCCGGGCGCGGGTACTGAAGCTTTCTTT